These 32 T cell receptor beta chains were all obtained from the same sample, sequenced in a study of Ad26.COV2.S vaccination and SARS-CoV-2 variants. Sequenced by immunoSEQ multiplex PCR; TCRdb stores in-frame clones only, minus some. The table records about 350,000 clones, about 91% of them present only once. The sample in question was peripheral blood, obtained after recovery from COVID-19. Receptors originate from a human donor who had recovered from COVID-19.

The chain combines TRBV6-6 with TRBJ1-1; TRBD1 aligns across 8 bases. Germline lookup yields CDR1 MNHNY and CDR2 SVGAGI (reference sequence). The CDR3 consists of 12 residues. V lost 4 bases and J lost 8; bases outside the gene matches: 3. Here the CDR3 DNA reads TGTGCCAGCAGTTTCAACAGGGGGGAAGCTTTCTTT. Translated, it gives CASSFNRGEAFF.

The chain joins TRBV19 to TRBJ1-6; tentative D call: TRBD1 (5 bases). The V gene's germline CDR1 is LNHDA and CDR2 SQIVND (reference sequence). This CDR3 spans 14 amino acids. The V and J ends lost 5 bases and 3 bases respectively, with 8 bases between them. CDR3 sequence: CASSADSYNSPLHF. The CDR3 nucleotides are TGTGCCAGTAGTGCCGACAGCTATAATTCACCCCTCCACTTT.

There are a few counts of this clone. This chain links TRBV27 with TRBJ1-6; D not certain. CDR1 is MNHEY, CDR2 SMNVEV, per germline (reference sequence). The CDR3 extends over 12 amino acids. Trimming shortened V by 7 bases and J by 10 bases, and 11 bases separated the two germline ends. The CDR3 reads CASNTPGSPLHF. The CDR3 region has the DNA TGTGCCAGCAATACTCCGGGATCACCCCTCCACTTT.

The genes are TRBV5-4 and TRBJ1-2, with 7 bases that match TRBD1. Germline CDR1 SGHNT, CDR2 YYREEE (reference sequence). Germline trimming cut 1 base from V and 4 bases from J; bases unmatched to any gene: 4. This CDR3 contains 14 residues. In DNA form, the CDR3 reads TGTGCCAGCAGCTTGAAGGGGGCGCTCTATGGCTACACCTTC. Protein: CASSLKGALYGYTF.

V is TRBV7-2 and J is TRBJ2-7; TRBD2 matches 10 bases. CDR1 and CDR2 (germline): SGHTA, FQGNSA. This CDR3 region has 14 residues. V trimming: 0 bases; J trimming: 6 bases; junction bases outside the gene matches: 2. CDR3 sequence reads: CASSLAERGGEQYF. In nucleotides, the CDR3 is TGTGCCAGCAGCTTAGCGGAGCGGGGGGGCGAGCAGTACTTC.

The gene calls are TRBV7-7 and TRBJ2-2; D remains ambiguous. Trimming removed 1 base at V and 5 bases at J, with 8 bases between. CDR3 length: 14 residues. CDR1 is SSHAT, CDR2 FNYEAQ, per germline (reference sequence). The DNA of the CDR3 is TGTGCCAGCAGCTTAGACCAAGGAACCGGGGAGCTGTTTTTT. Its translation: CASSLDQGTGELFF.

This rearrangement joins TRBV4-1 to TRBJ1-1, with 7 bases matching TRBD1. V was pared by 4 bases and J by 4 bases, with 6 bases of the junction left unmatched. Germline V gene sequence: CDR1 MGHRA, CDR2 YSYEKL. The CDR3 has 14 residues. In DNA form, the CDR3 reads TGCGCCAGCAGCCCGGTACCAGGGGGCACTGAAGCTTTCTTT. As protein: CASSPVPGGTEAFF.

This clone has only one observation. The genes are TRBV6-5 and TRBJ1-1; the D gene is possibly TRBD1 (6 bases). CDR1 MNHEY and CDR2 SVGAGI come from the germline V gene. The CDR3 runs to 14 residues. V was trimmed by 3 bases and J by 4 bases, leaving 12 bases between them. The CDR3 protein is CASSYWGAGTEAFF. The CDR3 bases are TGTGCCAGCAGTTATTGGGGGGCCGGCACTGAAGCTTTCTTT.

This clone appeared once. This chain uses TRBV6-1 with TRBJ1-1, with a weak D call TRBD1 (6 bases). The CDR3 totals 13 residues. Germline V CDR1 and CDR2: MNHNS, SASEGT. The V gene lost 3 bases and the J gene lost 5 bases, with 10 bases spanning the gap. CDR3 bases: TGTGCCAGCAGTGATTACAGGGATACTGAAGCTTTCTTT. Its translation: CASSDYRDTEAFF.

The rearrangement joins TRBV27 to TRBJ2-1; 7 bases are a match to TRBD2. Looked up from germline, CDR1 is MNHEY and CDR2 is SMNVEV (reference sequence). Trimming took 7 bases from V and 4 from J; bases not matched to a gene: 10. This CDR3 has 15 residues. CDR3 DNA: TGTGCCAGCACCACCGGGACTACACCTTACAATGAGCAGTTCTTC. Translating it yields CASTTGTTPYNEQFF.

This clone has only a few counts. CDR3 region: CAISAGGAVSGYTF. CDR3 nucleotides: TGTGCCATCAGTGCCGGGGGGGCTGTGAGTGGCTACACCTTC. The V and J genes are TRBV10-3 and TRBJ1-2; possible D gene TRBD1, 6 bases. Germline V CDR1 and CDR2: ENHRY, SYGVKD. The CDR3 is 14 amino acids. V was cut by 4 bases and J by 7 bases, with 16 bases left in between.

This rearrangement joins TRBV14 to TRBJ2-3; 8 nucleotides match TRBD1. Germline V gene data show CDR1 as SGHDN and CDR2 as FVKESK. The CDR3 consists of 14 residues. J lost 4 bases, V lost 4 bases, and 4 bases had no gene match. The CDR3 DNA reads as TGTGCCAGCAGCCGGACAGGGCAGGCAGATACGCAGTATTTT. Translating it yields CASSRTGQADTQYF. Filled out from reference TRBV14 and TRBJ2-3, the complete variable domain reads EAGVTQFPSHSVIEKGQTVTLRCDPISGHDNLYWYRRVMGKEIKFLLHFVKESKQDESGMPNNRFLAERTGGTYSTLKVQPAELEDSGVYFCASSRTGQADTQYFGPGTRLTVL.

The chain recombines TRBV7-2 with TRBJ2-6; 10 nucleotides align to TRBD1. This CDR3 contains 17 residues. The V gene end was trimmed by 5 bases and the J gene end by 3 bases; junction bases not matched to a gene: 7. CDR1 is SGHTA and CDR2 is FQGNSA in the germline V gene. CDR3 in amino acids: CASSTTGGRGGANVLTF. The CDR3 nucleotides read TGTGCCAGCAGCACGACAGGGGGCCGAGGTGGGGCCAACGTCCTGACTTTC.

The chain links TRBV11-2 to TRBJ2-3; D ambiguous. In germline, CDR1 is SGHAT, CDR2 FQNNGV. V shed 1 base and J shed 3 bases, with 8 bases lying between them. The CDR3 sequence is 14 residues long. CDR3 sequence reads: CASSLATTTDTQYF. The CDR3 region has the DNA TGTGCCAGCAGCTTAGCCACTACAACAGATACGCAGTATTTT.

The chain joins TRBV5-1 to TRBJ1-1; D gene unclear. CDR1 and CDR2 from the germline V gene are SGHRS and YFSETQ. The V gene lost 0 bases and the J gene lost 0 bases, with 12 bases spanning the gap. CDR3 length: 16 residues. CDR3 sequence (DNA): TGCGCCAGCAGCTTGGCCGTGGGTGACATGAACACTGAAGCTTTCTTT. Translated: CASSLAVGDMNTEAFF.

The chain combines TRBV5-1 with TRBJ1-1; 8 bases are shared with TRBD1. This CDR3 is 17 amino acids long. CDR1 SGHRS and CDR2 YFSETQ come from the germline V gene. After removal of 0 bases from V and 0 bases from J, the junction contained 7 bases not matched to a gene. The chain's CDR3 is CASSLVQGARVNTEAFF. In DNA form, the CDR3 reads TGCGCCAGCAGCTTGGTTCAGGGGGCAAGGGTGAACACTGAAGCTTTCTTT.

This clone turned up a few times. The genes are TRBV27 and TRBJ1-5; 7 nucleotides agree with TRBD1. Germline V gives CDR1 MNHEY, CDR2 SMNVEV (reference sequence). After removal of 6 bases from V and 0 bases from J, the junction contained 14 bases not matched to a gene. The CDR3 runs to 18 residues. The CDR3 bases are TGTGCCAGCAGGTCGGGGACAGTATCTCTTAATAGCAATCAGCCCCAGCATTTT. Protein: CASRSGTVSLNSNQPQHF.

The rearrangement uses TRBV9 and TRBJ2-2; D is ambiguous. The CDR3 extends over 15 amino acids. Per germline, CDR1 SGDLS and CDR2 YYNGEE. V shed 3 bases and J shed 2 bases, with 11 bases lying between them. CDR3 in DNA: TGTGCCAGCAGCGATGGCACCCCTAACACCGGGGAGCTGTTTTTT. Its protein is CASSDGTPNTGELFF.

The chain combines TRBV28 with TRBJ1-1; D perhaps matches TRBD1 (6 bases). Per the germline V gene, CDR1 is MDHEN and CDR2 is SYDVKM. V gave up 1 base and J gave up 11 bases, with 8 bases separating them. This CDR3 comprises 11 residues. CDR3 loop: CASSLSTGAFF. CDR3 bases: TGTGCCAGCAGTTTATCCACAGGGGCTTTCTTT. Looking up the rest from reference TRBV28 and TRBJ1-1 gives the full variable domain: DVKVTQSSRYLVKRTGEKVFLECVQDMDHENMFWYRQDPGLGLRLIYFSYDVKMKEKGDIPEGYSVSREKKERFSLILESASTNQTSMYLCASSLSTGAFFGQGTRLTVV.

V is TRBV7-9 and J is TRBJ2-1, with 7 bases fitting TRBD2. Trimming cost V 2 bases and J 0 bases; bases outside gene matches: 7. Germline V gene data show CDR1 as SEHNR and CDR2 as FQNEAQ (reference sequence). The CDR3 covers 17 residues. CDR3 sequence reads: CASSLMSGVSSYNEQFF. The CDR3 nucleotides are TGTGCCAGCAGCTTAATGAGCGGGGTAAGCTCCTACAATGAGCAGTTCTTC.

This CDR3 reads CASSVGRLPHNEQFF. The CDR3 bases are TGTGCCAGCAGCGTAGGGAGACTCCCCCACAATGAGCAGTTCTTC. The chain links TRBV9 to TRBJ2-1; no firm D call. The V and J ends lost 0 bases and 5 bases respectively, with 12 bases between them. The CDR3 totals 15 residues. Germline values: CDR1 SGDLS, CDR2 YYNGEE.

For this clone: The same CDR3 also results from other DNA sequences found in this sample. As DNA, the CDR3 is TGTGCCAGCAGTTACTCTGGGGACTCCTACGAGCAGTACTTC. It is translated as CASSYSGDSYEQYF. V and J are TRBV6-5 and TRBJ2-7; D remains ambiguous. CDR1 and CDR2 from the germline V gene are MNHEY and SVGAGI. CDR3 length equals 14 residues. Between the trimmed V and J ends, which lost 0 bases and 0 bases, there was a span of 6 bases.

V and J are TRBV2 and TRBJ1-4; TRBD1 matches 7 bases. In germline, CDR1 is SNHLY, CDR2 FYNNEI. This CDR3 is built from 15 residues. The trim removed 7 bases at V and 4 bases at J, leaving 9 bases unmatched. CDR3 coding DNA: TGTGCCAGCACTTATCTACAGGGGAATAATGAAAAACTGTTTTTT. Translating gives CASTYLQGNNEKLFF.

The J gene is TRBJ1-2, the V gene TRBV7-3, with 7 positions matching TRBD1. CDR3 length: 14 amino acids. The junction had 6 bases not matched to a gene; V was cut back by 5 bases and J by 3 bases. The germline gives CDR1 SGHTA, CDR2 FQGTGA. CDR3: CASSQTGTDYGYTF. CDR3 bases: TGTGCCAGCAGCCAGACAGGGACGGACTATGGCTACACCTTC.

The chain is built from TRBV3-1 (or the pseudogene TRBV3-2) and TRBJ1-5; D is uncertain. Germline CDR1 is LGHDT and CDR2 is YNNKEL (reference sequence). V lost 2 bases and J 5 bases, leaving 7 bases between the germline ends. The CDR3 totals 13 residues. CDR3 loop: CASSQIGDQPQHF. As DNA, the CDR3 is TGTGCCAGCAGCCAAATCGGGGATCAGCCCCAGCATTTT.

The chain recombines TRBV9 with TRBJ1-6; maybe TRBD1 (6 bases). The CDR3 contains 14 residues. V was shortened by 4 bases and J by 7 bases, with 12 bases between the two germline ends. Germline values: CDR1 SGDLS, CDR2 YYNGEE. The CDR3 here is CASSSTDSNSPLHF. The CDR3 DNA reads TGTGCCAGCAGCTCGACGGACAGCAATTCACCCCTCCACTTT. Full variable domain (missing parts from reference TRBV9 and TRBJ1-6): DSGVTQTPKHLITATGQRVTLRCSPRSGDLSVYWYQQSLDQGLQFLIQYYNGEERAKGNILERFSAQQFPDLHSELNLSSLELGDSALYFCASSSTDSNSPLHFGNGTRLTVT.

The gene calls are TRBV7-9 and TRBJ2-2; the match to TRBD1 covers 10 bases. Per the germline V gene, CDR1 is SEHNR and CDR2 is FQNEAQ (reference sequence). The CDR3 spans 16 residues. J gave up 4 bases and V 4 bases, and 6 bases lay outside the gene matches. CDR3 sequence: CASSSTGTGVTGELFF. The DNA for the CDR3 is TGTGCCAGCAGCTCAACCGGGACAGGGGTCACCGGGGAGCTGTTTTTT. Complete variable domain (other parts from reference TRBV7-9 and TRBJ2-2): DTGVSQNPRHKITKRGQNVTFRCDPISEHNRLYWYRQTLGQGPEFLTYFQNEAQLEKSRLLSDRFSAERPKGSFSTLEIQRTEQGDSAMYLCASSSTGTGVTGELFFGEGSRLTVL.

The V call is TRBV7-3, the J call TRBJ2-3; 7 bases line up with TRBD1. This CDR3 is built from 15 residues. Germline V gene data show CDR1 as SGHTA and CDR2 as FQGTGA. J lost 1 base, V lost 5 bases, and 6 bases had no gene match. Written as DNA, the CDR3 is TGTGCCAGCAGCGTACAGGGGTTGGGCACAGATACGCAGTATTTT. The encoded protein is CASSVQGLGTDTQYF.

V and J are TRBV12-5 and TRBJ2-1, with no clear D. There are 15 residues in the CDR3. The germline V gene encodes CDR1 LGHNT and CDR2 FRNRAP. Trimming left V 6 bases short and J 9 bases short, with 21 bases between. CDR3 in DNA: TGTGCTAGTGGACCCGGACGGATCCTTATCGGTGAGCAGTTCTTC. Protein sequence: CASGPGRILIGEQFF.

V is TRBV3-1 (or the pseudogene TRBV3-2) and J is TRBJ1-1; weak D call: TRBD1 (6 bases). The CDR3 sequence is 12 residues long. The germline V gene encodes CDR1 LGHDT and CDR2 YNNKEL (reference sequence). Deletions cut 2 bases from V and 11 bases from J, with 12 bases between. CDR3 loop: CASSQTGMGAFF. CDR3 in DNA: TGTGCCAGCAGCCAAACAGGGATGGGGGCTTTCTTT.

This clone was counted between two and nine times. In the same sample, other DNA sequences code for this CDR3. The chain employs TRBV14 and TRBJ2-2, with D possibly matching TRBD1 (5 bases). This CDR3 is 13 amino acids long. Per the germline V gene, CDR1 is SGHDN and CDR2 is FVKESK. V was shortened by 0 bases and J by 7 bases, with 6 bases between the two germline ends. CDR3 protein: CASSQDRGGELFF. The CDR3 DNA reads as TGTGCCAGCAGCCAAGATAGGGGCGGGGAGCTGTTTTTT. Supplemented by reference TRBV14 and TRBJ2-2, the full variable domain reads EAGVTQFPSHSVIEKGQTVTLRCDPISGHDNLYWYRRVMGKEIKFLLHFVKESKQDESGMPNNRFLAERTGGTYSTLKVQPAELEDSGVYFCASSQDRGGELFFGEGSRLTVL.

This clone was recorded once. This chain connects TRBV16 to TRBJ2-7; 9 bases fit TRBD1. The CDR3 has 18 amino acids. Germline V CDR1 and CDR2: KGHSY, FQNENV. V shed 0 bases, J shed 2 bases, and the junction held 11 bases outside the gene matches. The chain's CDR3 is CASSQSMVRDRVTYEQYF. CDR3 in DNA: TGTGCCAGCAGCCAATCGATGGTTAGGGACAGGGTCACCTACGAGCAGTACTTC. Combining the CDR3 with reference TRBV16 and TRBJ2-7 gives the whole variable domain GEEVAQTPKHLVRGEGQKAKLYCAPIKGHSYVFWYQQVLKNEFKFLISFQNENVFDETGMPKERFSAKCLPNSPCSLEIQATKLEDSAVYFCASSQSMVRDRVTYEQYFGPGTRLTVT.